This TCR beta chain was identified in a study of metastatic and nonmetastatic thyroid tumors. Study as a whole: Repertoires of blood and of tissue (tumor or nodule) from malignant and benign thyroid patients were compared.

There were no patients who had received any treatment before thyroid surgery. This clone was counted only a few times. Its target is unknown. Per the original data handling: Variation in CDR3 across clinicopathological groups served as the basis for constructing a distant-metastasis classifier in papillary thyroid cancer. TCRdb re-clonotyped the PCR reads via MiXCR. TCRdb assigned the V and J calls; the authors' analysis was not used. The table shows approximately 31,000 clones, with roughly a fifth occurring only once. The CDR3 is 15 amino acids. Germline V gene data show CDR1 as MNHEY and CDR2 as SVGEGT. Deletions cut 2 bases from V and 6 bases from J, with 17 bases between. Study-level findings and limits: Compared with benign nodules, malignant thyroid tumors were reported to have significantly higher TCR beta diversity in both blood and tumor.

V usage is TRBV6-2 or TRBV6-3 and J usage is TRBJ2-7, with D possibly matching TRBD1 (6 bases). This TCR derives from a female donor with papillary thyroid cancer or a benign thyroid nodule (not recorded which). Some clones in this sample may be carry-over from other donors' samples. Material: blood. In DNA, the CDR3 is TGTGCCAGCAGTTACCCGGCACAGGGCAGGCGCGAGCAGTACTTC. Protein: CASSYPAQGRREQYF.